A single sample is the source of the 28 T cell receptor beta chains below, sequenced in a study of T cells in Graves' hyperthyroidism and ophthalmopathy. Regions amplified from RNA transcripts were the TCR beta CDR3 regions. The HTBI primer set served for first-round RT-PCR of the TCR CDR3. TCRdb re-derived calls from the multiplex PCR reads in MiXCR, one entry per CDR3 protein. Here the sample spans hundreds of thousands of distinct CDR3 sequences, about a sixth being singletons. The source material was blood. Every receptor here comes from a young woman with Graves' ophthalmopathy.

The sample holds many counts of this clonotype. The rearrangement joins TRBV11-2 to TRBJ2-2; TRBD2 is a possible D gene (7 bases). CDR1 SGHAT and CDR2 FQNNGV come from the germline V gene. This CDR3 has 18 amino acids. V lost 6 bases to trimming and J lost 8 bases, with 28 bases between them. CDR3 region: CASRYWGASGDVGGELFF. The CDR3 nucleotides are TGTGCCAGCAGATACTGGGGGGCTAGCGGCGACGTTGGGGGGGAGCTGTTTTTT.

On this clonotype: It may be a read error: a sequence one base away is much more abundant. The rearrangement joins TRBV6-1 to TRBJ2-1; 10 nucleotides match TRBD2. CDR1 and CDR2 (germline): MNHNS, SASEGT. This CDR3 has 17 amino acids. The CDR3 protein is CASSERASGGAYNKQFF. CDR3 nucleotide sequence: TGTGCCAGCAGTGAGAGGGCCAGCGGGGGGGCCTACAATAAGCAGTTCTTC.

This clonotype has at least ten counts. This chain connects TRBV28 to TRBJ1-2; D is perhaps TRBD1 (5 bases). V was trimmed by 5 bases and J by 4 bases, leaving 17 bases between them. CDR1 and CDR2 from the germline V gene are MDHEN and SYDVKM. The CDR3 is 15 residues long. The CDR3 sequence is CASSLSVQGGYGYTF. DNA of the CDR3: TGTGCCAGCAGTCTCTCGGTCCAGGGTGGCTATGGCTACACCTTC.

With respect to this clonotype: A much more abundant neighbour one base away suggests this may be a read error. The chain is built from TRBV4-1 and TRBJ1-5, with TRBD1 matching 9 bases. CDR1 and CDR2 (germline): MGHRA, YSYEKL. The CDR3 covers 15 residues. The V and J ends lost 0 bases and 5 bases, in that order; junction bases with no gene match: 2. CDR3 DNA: TGCGCCAGCAGCCAAGAGGGACAGGGCGATCAGCCCCAGCATTTT. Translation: CASSQEGQGDQPQHF.

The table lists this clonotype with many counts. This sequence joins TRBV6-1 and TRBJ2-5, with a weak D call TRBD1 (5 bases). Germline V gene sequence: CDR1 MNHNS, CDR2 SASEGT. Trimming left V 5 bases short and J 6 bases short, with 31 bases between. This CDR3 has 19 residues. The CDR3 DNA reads TGTGCCAGCAGTTCCATACTGACCGGGCCAGGGAACACACTCCAGACCCAGTACTTC. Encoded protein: CASSSILTGPGNTLQTQYF.

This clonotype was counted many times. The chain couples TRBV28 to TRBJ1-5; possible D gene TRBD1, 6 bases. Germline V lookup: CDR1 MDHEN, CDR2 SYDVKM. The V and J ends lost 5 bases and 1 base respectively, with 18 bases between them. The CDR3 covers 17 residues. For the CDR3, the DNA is TGTGCCAGCAGTCTAGGGGCAGGGGTGGGGAGCAATCAGCCCCAGCATTTT. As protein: CASSLGAGVGSNQPQHF.

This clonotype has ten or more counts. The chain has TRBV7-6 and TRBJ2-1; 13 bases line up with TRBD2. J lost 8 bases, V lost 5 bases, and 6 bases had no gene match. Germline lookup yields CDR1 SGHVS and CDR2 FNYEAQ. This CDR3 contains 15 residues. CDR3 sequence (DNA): TGTGCCAGCAGCCCAAGGACTAGCGGGAGCGATGAGCAGTTCTTC. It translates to CASSPRTSGSDEQFF. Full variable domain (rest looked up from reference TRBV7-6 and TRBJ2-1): GAGVSQSPRYKVTKRGQDVALRCDPISGHVSLYWYRQALGQGPEFLTYFNYEAQQDKSGLPNDRFSAERPEGSISTLTIQRTEQRDSAMYRCASSPRTSGSDEQFFGPGTRLTVL.

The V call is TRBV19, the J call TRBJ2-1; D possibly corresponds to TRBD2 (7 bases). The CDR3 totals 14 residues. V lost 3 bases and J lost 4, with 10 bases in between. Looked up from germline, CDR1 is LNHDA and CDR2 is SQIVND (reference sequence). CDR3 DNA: TGTGCCAGTAGTATGGCGGGGGCTTACAATGAGCAGTTCTTC. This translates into CASSMAGAYNEQFF. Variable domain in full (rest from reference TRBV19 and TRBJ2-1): DGGITQSPKYLFRKEGQNVTLSCEQNLNHDAMYWYRQDPGQGLRLIYYSQIVNDFQKGDIAEGYSVSREKKESFPLTVTSAQKNPTAFYLCASSMAGAYNEQFFGPGTRLTVL.

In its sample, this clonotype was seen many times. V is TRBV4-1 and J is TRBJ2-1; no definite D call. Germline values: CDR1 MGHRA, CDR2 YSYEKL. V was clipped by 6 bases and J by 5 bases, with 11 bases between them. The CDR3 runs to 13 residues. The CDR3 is CASRRRPDNEQFF. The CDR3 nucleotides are TGCGCCAGCAGAAGGCGCCCAGACAATGAGCAGTTCTTC.

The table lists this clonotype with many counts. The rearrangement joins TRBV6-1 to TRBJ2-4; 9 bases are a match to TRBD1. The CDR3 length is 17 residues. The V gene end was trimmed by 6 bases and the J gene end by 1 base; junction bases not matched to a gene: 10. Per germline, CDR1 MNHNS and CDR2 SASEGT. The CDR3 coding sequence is TGTGCCAGCAGCCTAACAGGGGGCCGGTTGGCCAAAAACATTCAGTACTTC. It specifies CASSLTGGRLAKNIQYF.

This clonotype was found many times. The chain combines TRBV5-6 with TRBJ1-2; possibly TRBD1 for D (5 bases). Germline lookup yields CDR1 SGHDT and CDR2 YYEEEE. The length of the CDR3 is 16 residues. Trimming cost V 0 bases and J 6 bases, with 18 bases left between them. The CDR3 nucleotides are TGTGCCAGCAGCTTGGAATTAGGTAGACAGCCGGATGGCTACACCTTC. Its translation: CASSLELGRQPDGYTF. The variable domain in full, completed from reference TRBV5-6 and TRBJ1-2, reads DAGVTQSPTHLIKTRGQQVTLRCSPKSGHDTVSWYQQALGQGPQFIFQYYEEEERQRGNFPDRFSGHQFPNYSSELNVNALLLGDSALYLCASSLELGRQPDGYTFGSGTRLTVV.

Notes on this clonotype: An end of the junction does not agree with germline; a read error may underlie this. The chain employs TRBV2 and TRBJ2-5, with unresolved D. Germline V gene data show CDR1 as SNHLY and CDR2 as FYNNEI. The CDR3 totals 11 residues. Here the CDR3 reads CASSNSQTQHF. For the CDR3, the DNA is TGTGCCAGCAGCAACAGTCAGACCCAGCACTTC.

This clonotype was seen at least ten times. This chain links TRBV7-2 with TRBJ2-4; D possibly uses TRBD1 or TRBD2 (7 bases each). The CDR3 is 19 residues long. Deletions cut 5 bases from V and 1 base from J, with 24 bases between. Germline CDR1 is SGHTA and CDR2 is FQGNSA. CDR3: CASSPRDATGRGAKNIQYF. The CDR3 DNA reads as TGTGCCAGCAGCCCACGAGACGCGACAGGGCGGGGGGCCAAAAACATTCAGTACTTC.

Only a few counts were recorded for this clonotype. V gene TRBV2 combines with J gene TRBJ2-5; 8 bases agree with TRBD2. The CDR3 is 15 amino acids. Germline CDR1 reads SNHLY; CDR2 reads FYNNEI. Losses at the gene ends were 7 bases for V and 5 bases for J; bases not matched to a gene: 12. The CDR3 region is CASTYDRAGAETQYF. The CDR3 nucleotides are TGTGCCAGCACTTACGACCGAGCGGGGGCTGAGACCCAGTACTTC.

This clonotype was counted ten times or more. The CDR3 sequence: CSARDRPRVTYEQYF. In DNA form, the CDR3 reads TGCAGTGCTAGAGATCGCCCGAGGGTAACCTACGAGCAGTACTTC. The chain carries TRBV20-1 and TRBJ2-7; possible D gene TRBD2, 5 bases. The germline V and J ends were trimmed by 0 bases and 2 bases, with 14 bases remaining between them. The CDR3 runs 15 residues. In germline, CDR1 is DFQATT, CDR2 SNEGSKA (reference sequence).

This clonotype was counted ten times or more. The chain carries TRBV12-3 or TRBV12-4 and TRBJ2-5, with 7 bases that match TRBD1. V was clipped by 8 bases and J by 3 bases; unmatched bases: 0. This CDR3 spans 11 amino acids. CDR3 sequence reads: CASGTEETQYF. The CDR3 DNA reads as TGTGCCAGCGGGACAGAAGAGACCCAGTACTTC.

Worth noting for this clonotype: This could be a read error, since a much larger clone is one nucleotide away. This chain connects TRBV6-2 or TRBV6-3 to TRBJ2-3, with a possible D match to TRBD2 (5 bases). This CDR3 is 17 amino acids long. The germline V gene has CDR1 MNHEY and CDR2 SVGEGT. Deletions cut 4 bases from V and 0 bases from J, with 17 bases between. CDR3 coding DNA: TGTGCCAGCAGTTTCTCGAGAGAGGGCAGTAGCACAGATACGCAGTATTTT. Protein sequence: CASSFSREGSSTDTQYF.

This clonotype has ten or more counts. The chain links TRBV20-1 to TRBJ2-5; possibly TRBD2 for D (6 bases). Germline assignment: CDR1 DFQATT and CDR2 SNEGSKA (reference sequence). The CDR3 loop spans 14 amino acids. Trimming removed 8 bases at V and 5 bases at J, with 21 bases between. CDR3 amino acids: CSHSKRVRGETQYF. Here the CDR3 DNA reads TGCAGTCACTCAAAAAGGGTGCGGGGTGAGACCCAGTACTTC.

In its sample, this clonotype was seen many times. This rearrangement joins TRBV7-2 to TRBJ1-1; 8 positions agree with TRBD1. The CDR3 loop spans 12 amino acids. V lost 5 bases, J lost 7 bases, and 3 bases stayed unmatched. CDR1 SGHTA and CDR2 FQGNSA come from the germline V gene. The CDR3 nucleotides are TGTGCCAGCAGCCCAGGGGGCGTTGAAGCTTTCTTT. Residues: CASSPGGVEAFF. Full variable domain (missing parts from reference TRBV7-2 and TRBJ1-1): GAGVSQSPSNKVTEKGKDVELRCDPISGHTALYWYRQSLGQGLEFLIYFQGNSAPDKSGLPSDRFSAERTGGSVSTLTIQRTQQEDSAVYLCASSPGGVEAFFGQGTRLTVV.

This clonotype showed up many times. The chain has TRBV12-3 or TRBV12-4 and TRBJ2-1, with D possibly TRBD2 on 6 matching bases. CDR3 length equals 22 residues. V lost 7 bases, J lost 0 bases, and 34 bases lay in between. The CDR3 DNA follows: TGTGCCAGCACCCCAACCCCGGGACTCCGACTGCCTAAACCCTACTCCTACAATGAGCAGTTCTTC. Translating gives CASTPTPGLRLPKPYSYNEQFF.

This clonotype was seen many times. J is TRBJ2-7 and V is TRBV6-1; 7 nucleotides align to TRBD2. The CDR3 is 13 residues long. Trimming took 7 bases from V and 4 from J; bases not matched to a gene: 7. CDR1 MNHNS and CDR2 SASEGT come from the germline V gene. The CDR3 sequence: CASIITGGYEQYF. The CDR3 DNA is TGTGCCAGCATCATCACCGGGGGGTACGAGCAGTACTTC.

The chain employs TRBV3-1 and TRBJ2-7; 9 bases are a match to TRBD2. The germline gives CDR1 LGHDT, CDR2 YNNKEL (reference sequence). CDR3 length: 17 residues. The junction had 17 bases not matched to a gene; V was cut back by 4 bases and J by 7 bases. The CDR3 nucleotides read TGTGCCAGCAGCCTACTCATGGAGCGGGGGGCCCCAAAAGAGCAGTACTTC. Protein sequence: CASSLLMERGAPKEQYF.

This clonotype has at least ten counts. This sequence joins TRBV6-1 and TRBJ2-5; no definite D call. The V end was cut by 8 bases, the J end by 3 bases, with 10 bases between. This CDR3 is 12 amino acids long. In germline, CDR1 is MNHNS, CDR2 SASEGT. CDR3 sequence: CASAIGKETQYF. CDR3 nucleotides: TGTGCCAGCGCTATAGGGAAAGAGACCCAGTACTTC.

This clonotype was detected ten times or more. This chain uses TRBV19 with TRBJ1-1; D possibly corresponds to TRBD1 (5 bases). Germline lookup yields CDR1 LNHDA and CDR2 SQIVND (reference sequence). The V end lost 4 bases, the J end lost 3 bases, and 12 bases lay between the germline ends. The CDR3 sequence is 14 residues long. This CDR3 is CASSRRQRDTEAFF. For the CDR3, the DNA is TGTGCCAGTAGTAGAAGACAGAGAGACACTGAAGCTTTCTTT.

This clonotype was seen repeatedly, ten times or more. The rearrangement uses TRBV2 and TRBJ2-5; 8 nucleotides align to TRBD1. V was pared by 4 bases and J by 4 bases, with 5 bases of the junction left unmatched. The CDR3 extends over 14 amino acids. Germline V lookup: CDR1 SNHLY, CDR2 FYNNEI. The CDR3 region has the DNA TGTGCCAGCAGTGCGTTACAGGGGGGAGAGACCCAGTACTTC. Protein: CASSALQGGETQYF.

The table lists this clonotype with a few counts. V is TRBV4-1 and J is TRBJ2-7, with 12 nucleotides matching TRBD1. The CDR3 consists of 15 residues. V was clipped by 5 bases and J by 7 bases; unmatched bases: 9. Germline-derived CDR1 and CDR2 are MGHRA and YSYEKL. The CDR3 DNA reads TGCGCCAGCAGCTCACCGGGACAGGGGGCTGGGGAGCAGTACTTC. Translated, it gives CASSSPGQGAGEQYF.

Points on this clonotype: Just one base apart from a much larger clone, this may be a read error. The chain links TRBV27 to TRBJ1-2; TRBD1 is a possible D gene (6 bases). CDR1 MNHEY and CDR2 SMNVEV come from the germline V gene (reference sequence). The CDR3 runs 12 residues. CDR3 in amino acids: CASSSHRDGYAF. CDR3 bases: TGTGCCAGCAGTTCGCACAGGGATGGCTACGCCTTC.

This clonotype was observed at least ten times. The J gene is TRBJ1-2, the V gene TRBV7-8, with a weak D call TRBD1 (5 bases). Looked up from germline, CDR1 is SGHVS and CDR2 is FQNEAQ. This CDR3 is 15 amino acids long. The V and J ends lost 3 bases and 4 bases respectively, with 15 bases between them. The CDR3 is CASSFQGAGFYGYTF. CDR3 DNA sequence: TGTGCCAGCAGCTTTCAGGGCGCGGGTTTCTATGGCTACACCTTC.